This T cell receptor (beta chain) was profiled in a study of blood T cells in healthy people across ages. Study-level points and caveats: Age brought a roughly linear fall in TCR beta diversity measured per million T cells.

Ranging in age from roughly 6 to 100, the donors were healthy Caucasian individuals from Russia. CDR3 size: 15 residues. V lost 5 bases, J lost 6 bases, and 17 bases lay in between. The germline V gene encodes CDR1 LGHNA and CDR2 YSLEER. Together with a sample-barcoded 5' primer, a J-beta primer mix was included in a second PCR lasting 7 to 11 cycles. The template-switch adaptor was a 5' adaptor with 12 random nucleotides. It tagged each cDNA molecule. TCRdb re-derived calls from the 5' RACE reads in MiXCR, one entry per CDR3 protein. The repertoire includes about 1.1 million distinct CDR3 sequences, around two fifths of them detected once, and around 13% sits in the top ten. For this clonotype: Its matching antigen is unknown.

The sequence was collected from a young man in good health. The J gene is TRBJ2-1, the V gene TRBV4-3, with D maybe TRBD2 (7 bases). The sequencing sample was made of blood. This chain's CDR3 is CASSARWGGANEQFF. CDR3 coding DNA: TGCGCCAGCAGCGCCCGATGGGGGGGGGCCAATGAGCAGTTCTTC.